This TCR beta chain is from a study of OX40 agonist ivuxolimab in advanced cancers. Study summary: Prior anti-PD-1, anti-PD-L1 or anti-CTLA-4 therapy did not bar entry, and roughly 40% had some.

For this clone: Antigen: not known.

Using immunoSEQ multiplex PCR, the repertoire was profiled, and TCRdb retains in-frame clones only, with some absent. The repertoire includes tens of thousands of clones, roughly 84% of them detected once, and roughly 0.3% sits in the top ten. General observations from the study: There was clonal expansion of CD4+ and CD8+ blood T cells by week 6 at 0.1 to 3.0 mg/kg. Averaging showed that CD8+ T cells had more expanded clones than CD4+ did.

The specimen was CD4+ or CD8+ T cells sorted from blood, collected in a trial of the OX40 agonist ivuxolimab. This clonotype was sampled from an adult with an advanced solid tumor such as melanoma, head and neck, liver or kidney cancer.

For the CDR3, the DNA is TGCGCCAGCAGCCCACTGTTACAATCCTATGGCTACACCTTC. This gives the protein CASSPLLQSYGYTF. The genes are TRBV5-1 and TRBJ1-2, with D hard to call. V was clipped by 4 bases and J by 4 bases, with 14 bases between them. Germline V gene data show CDR1 as SGHRS and CDR2 as YFSETQ. The CDR3 totals 14 residues.